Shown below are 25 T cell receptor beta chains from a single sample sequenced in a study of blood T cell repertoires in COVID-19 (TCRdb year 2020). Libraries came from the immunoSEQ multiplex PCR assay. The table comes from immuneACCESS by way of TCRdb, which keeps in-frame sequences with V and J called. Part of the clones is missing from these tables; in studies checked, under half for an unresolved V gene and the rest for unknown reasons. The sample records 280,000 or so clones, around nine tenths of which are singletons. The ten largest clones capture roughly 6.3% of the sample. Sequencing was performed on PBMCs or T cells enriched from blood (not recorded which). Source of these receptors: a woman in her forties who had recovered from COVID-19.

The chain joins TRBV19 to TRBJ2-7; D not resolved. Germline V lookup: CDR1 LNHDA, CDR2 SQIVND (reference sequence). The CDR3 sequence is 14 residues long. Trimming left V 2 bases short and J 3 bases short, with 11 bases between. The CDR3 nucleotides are TGTGCCAGTAGTATATTGCACTCTAACTACGAGCAGTACTTC. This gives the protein CASSILHSNYEQYF.

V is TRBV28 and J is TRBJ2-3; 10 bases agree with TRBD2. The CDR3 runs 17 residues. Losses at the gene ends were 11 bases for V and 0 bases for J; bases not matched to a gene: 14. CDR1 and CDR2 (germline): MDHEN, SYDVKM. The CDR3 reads CAANPAGGYDSTDTQYF. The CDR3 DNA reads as TGTGCCGCCAATCCAGCGGGAGGGTATGATAGCACAGATACGCAGTATTTT.

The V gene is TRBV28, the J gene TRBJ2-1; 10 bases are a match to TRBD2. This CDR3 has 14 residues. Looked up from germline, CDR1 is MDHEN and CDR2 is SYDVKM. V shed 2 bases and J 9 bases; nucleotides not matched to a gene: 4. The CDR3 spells CASSLLAGAGEQFF. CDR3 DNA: TGTGCCAGCAGTTTACTAGCGGGAGCAGGTGAGCAGTTCTTC.

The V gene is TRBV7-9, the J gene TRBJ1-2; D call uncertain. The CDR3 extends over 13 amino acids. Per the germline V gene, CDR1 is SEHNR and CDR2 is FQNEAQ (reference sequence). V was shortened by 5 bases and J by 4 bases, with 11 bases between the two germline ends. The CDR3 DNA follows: TGTGCCAGCAGCCCCGGGGAGCTCTATGGCTACACCTTC. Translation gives CASSPGELYGYTF.

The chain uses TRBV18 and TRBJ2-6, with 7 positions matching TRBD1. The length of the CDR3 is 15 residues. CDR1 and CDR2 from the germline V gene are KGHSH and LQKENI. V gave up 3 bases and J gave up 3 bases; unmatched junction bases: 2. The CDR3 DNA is TGTGCCAGCTCACCGACAGGGTTTGGGGCCAACGTCCTGACTTTC. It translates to CASSPTGFGANVLTF.

The CDR3 nucleotides read TGTGCCAGCAGCTTGGGGGACAGCCGCTCCAGCGAGCAGTACTTC. Its translation: CASSLGDSRSSEQYF. The chain joins TRBV7-2 to TRBJ2-7; 7 bases match TRBD1. Germline CDR1 SGHTA, CDR2 FQGNSA. Trimming at V came to 3 bases and at J to 6 bases, leaving 11 bases not matched to a gene. This CDR3 is 15 amino acids long.

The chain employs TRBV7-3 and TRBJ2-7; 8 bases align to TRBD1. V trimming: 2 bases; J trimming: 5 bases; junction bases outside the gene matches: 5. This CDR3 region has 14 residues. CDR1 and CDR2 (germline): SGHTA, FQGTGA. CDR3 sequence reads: CASSLGRGHNEQYF. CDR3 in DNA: TGTGCCAGCAGCTTAGGCAGGGGGCACAACGAGCAGTACTTC.

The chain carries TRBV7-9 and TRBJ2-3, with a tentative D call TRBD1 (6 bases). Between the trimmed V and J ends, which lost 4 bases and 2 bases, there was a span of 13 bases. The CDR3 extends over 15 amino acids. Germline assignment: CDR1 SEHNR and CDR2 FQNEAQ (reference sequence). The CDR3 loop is CASSSSTGPTDTQYF. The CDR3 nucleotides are TGTGCCAGCAGCTCTTCTACAGGGCCCACAGATACGCAGTATTTT. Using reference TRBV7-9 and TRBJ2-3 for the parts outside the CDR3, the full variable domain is DTGVSQNPRHKITKRGQNVTFRCDPISEHNRLYWYRQTLGQGPEFLTYFQNEAQLEKSRLLSDRFSAERPKGSFSTLEIQRTEQGDSAMYLCASSSSTGPTDTQYFGPGTRLTVL.

CDR3 in amino acids: CASSGSRTGGRLGYTF. The CDR3 coding sequence is TGTGCCAGTAGTGGTTCCCGGACAGGGGGCCGTCTTGGCTACACCTTC. V is TRBV19 and J is TRBJ1-2, with 11 bases lining up with TRBD1. Trimming at V came to 5 bases and at J to 7 bases, leaving 12 bases not matched to a gene. The CDR3 runs 16 residues. CDR1 is LNHDA, CDR2 SQIVND, per germline (reference sequence).

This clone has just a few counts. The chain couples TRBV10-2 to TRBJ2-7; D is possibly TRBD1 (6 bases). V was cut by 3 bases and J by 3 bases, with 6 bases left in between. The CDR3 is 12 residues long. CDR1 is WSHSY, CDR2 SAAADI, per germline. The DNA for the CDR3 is TGCGCCAGCAGTGAAGGGGGCTACGAGCAGTACTTC. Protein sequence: CASSEGGYEQYF.

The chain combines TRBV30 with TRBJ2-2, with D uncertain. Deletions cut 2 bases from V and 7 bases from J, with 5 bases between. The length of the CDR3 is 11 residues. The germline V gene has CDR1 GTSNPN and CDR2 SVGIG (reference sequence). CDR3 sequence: CAWSYGGELFF. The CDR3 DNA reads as TGTGCCTGGAGTTACGGCGGGGAGCTGTTTTTT.

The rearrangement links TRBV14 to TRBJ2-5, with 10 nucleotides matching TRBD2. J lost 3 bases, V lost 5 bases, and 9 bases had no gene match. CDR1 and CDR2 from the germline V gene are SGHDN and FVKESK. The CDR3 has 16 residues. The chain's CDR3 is CASSESSGRIKETQYF. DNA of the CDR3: TGTGCCAGCAGCGAAAGTAGCGGGAGGATTAAAGAGACCCAGTACTTC.

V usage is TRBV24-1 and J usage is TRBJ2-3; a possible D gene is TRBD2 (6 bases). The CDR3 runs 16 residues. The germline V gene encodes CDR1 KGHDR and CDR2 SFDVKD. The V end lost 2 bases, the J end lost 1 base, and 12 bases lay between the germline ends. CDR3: CATSDSRLGGTDTQYF. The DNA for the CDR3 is TGTGCCACCAGTGATTCGAGACTAGGAGGCACAGATACGCAGTATTTT.

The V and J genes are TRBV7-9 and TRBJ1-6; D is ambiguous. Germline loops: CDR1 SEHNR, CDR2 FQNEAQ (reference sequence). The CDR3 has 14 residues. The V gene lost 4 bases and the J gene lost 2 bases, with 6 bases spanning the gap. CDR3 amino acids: CASSSETYNSPLHF. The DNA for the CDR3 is TGTGCCAGCAGCTCAGAAACCTATAATTCACCCCTCCACTTT.

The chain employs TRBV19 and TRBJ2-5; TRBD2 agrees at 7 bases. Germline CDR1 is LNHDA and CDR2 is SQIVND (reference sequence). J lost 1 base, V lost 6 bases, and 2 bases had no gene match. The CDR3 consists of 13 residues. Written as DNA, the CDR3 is TGTGCCAGTAGGACTAGCAGCCAAGAGACCCAGTACTTC. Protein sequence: CASRTSSQETQYF.

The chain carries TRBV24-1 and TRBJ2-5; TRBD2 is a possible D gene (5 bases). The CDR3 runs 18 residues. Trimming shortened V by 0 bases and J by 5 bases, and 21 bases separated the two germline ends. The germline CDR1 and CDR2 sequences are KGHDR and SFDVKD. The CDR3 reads CATSDLPIPGERGETQYF. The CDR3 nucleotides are TGTGCCACCAGTGATTTGCCAATTCCTGGGGAACGAGGGGAGACCCAGTACTTC.

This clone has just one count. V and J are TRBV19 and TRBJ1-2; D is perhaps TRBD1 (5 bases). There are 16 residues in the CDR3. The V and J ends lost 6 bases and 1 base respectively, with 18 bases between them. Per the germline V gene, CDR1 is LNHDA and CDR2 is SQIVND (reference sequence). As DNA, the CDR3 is TGTGCCAGTAGGTCGACAGATTACCCTCTTAACTATGGCTACACCTTC. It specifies CASRSTDYPLNYGYTF.

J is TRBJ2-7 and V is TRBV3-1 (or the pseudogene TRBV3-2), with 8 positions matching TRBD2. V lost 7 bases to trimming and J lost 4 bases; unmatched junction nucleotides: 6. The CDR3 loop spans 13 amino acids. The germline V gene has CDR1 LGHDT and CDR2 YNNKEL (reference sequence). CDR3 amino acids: CASMERGPYEQYF. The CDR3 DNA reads TGTGCCAGCATGGAGCGGGGGCCATACGAGCAGTACTTC.

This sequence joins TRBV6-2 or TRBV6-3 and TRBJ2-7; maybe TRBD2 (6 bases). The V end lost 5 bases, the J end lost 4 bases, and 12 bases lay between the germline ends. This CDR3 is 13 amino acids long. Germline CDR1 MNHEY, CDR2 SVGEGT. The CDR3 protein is CASSILAGYEQYF. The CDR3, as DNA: TGTGCCAGCAGTATCCTGGCGGGATACGAGCAGTACTTC.

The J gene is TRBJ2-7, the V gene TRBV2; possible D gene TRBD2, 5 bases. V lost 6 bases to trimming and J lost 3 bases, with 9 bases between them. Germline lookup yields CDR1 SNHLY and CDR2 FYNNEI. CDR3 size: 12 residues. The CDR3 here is CASRGLHYEQYF. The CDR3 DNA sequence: TGTGCCAGCAGAGGACTTCACTACGAGCAGTACTTC.

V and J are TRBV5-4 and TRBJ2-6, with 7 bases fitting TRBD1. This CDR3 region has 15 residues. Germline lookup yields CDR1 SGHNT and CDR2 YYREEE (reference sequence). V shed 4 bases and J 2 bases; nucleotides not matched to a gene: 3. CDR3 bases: TGTGCCAGCAGCCCGACAGGGACTGGGGCCAACGTCCTGACTTTC. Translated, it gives CASSPTGTGANVLTF.

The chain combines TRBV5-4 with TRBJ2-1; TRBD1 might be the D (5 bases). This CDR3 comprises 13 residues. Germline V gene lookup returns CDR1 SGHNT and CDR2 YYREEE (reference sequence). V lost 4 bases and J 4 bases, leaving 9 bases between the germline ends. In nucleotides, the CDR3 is TGTGCCAGCAGCCTCGACAGTTACAATGAGCAGTTCTTC. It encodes CASSLDSYNEQFF. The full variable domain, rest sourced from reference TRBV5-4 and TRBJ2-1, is ETGVTQSPTHLIKTRGQQVTLRCSSQSGHNTVSWYQQALGQGPQFIFQYYREEENGRGNFPPRFSGLQFPNYSSELNVNALELDDSALYLCASSLDSYNEQFFGPGTRLTVL.

CDR3 residues: CSADREWEQYF. The CDR3 DNA sequence: TGCAGTGCTGACAGGGAGTGGGAGCAGTACTTC. This chain links TRBV20-1 with TRBJ2-7; 7 bases are a match to TRBD1. CDR1 and CDR2 from the germline V gene are DFQATT and SNEGSKA (reference sequence). J was trimmed by 7 bases and V by 5 bases; bases with no gene match: 5. CDR3 length: 11 amino acids.

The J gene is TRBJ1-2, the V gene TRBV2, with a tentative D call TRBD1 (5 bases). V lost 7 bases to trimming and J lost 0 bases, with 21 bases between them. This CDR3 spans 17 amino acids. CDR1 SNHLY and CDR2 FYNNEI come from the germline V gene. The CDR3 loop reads CASKQRGVSVSNYGYTF. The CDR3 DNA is TGTGCCAGCAAACAAAGGGGCGTCTCCGTATCTAACTATGGCTACACCTTC.

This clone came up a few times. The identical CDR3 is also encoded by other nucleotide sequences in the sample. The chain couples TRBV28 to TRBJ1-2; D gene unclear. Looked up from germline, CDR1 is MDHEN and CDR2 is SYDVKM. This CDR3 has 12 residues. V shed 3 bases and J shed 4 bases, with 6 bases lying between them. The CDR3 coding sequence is TGTGCCAGCAGTTTGGCGGGCTATGGCTACACCTTC. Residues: CASSLAGYGYTF.